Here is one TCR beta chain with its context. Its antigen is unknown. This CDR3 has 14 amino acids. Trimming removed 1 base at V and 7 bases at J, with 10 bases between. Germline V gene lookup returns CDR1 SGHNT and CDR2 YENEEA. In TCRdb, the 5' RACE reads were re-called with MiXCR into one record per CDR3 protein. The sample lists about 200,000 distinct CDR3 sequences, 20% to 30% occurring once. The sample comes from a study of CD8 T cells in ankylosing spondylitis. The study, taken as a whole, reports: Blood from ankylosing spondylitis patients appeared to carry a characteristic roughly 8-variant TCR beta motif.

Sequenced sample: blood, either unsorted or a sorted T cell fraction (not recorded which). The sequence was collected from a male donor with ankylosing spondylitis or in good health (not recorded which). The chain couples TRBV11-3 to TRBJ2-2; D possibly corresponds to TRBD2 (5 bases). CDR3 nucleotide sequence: TGTGCCAGCAGCTTAGGAAGGGAGCACGGGGAGCTGTTTTTT. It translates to CASSLGREHGELFF.